This T cell receptor beta chain was found in a study of shared clonotypes between healthy human individuals (dated by TCRdb to the early 2020s). About the full investigation: The cohort included three men and a couple of women between 18 and 49 years of age. To increase sequencing depth and limit assay-specific biases, TCR repertoire library preparation and sequencing were carried out by different laboratories using diverse techniques. Between about 0.9 and 8.9 billion PBMCs per donor were obtained by leukapheresis. To estimate repertoire size and how much clonotypes are shared between individuals, the study performed deep sequencing of blood TCR repertoires from roughly five healthy adults. What the research found in general, with its limitations: Sampling was limited to blood, and TCR repertoires in tissue likely differ from TCR repertoires in blood. Pairwise subsampling indicated that sequencing depth was expected to affect the degree of clonotype sharing among donors. The small number of donors limited the genetic and exposure-history diversity represented.

Compared with germline, V lacks 5 bases and J lacks 10 bases; bases without a gene match: 13. Counted from cysteine to phenylalanine, this CDR3 has 15 amino acids. Left in the record is the CDR3 DNA by itself, 45 bases read in frame from the first base. CDR1 and CDR2 are read off the germline V gene as SGHTA and FQGTGA. A remark on this clone: There is no known antigen for this receptor. No base qualities exist here, and no much larger clone lies one base off it.

Healthy HIV-negative adults with no recently reported acute infections or vaccinations were included as donors. Only Caucasian adults living in Nashville, Tennessee, USA were represented among the donors. For unsorted samples, 96 million or so PBMCs were counted, and genomic DNA was extracted using the QIAamp DNA Blood Mini kit. Blood was obtained by leukapheresis, after which PBMCs were separated by Ficoll-Histopaque density gradient centrifugation and cryopreserved in liquid nitrogen vapor phase. TCR CDR3 regions were amplified from genomic DNA by multiplex PCR using the deep immunoSEQ assay. For each cell subset, the extracted genomic DNA was distributed evenly across all wells of several immunoSEQ 96-well plates, and each plate served as one replicate. For unsorted PBMC, around 0.3 ug genomic DNA, equal to roughly 33,000 T cell genomes, was loaded into each replicate PCR. Ten immunoSEQ deep assay plates were used to sequence the unsorted PBMC genomic DNA. Purified libraries were measured with a Qubit 3.0 fluorometer, size-checked on a Bioanalyzer 2100, and measured again with the KAPA Library Quantification kit. A separate single-read 150-cycle Illumina NextSeq 550 flow cell was used to sequence each immunoSEQ 96-well plate. The source study handled its data this way. The immunoSEQ output contained only junctional sequences without quality scores, so filtering could not match that applied to full-length reads. To assign V/J genes and CDR3, sequences were annotated using PyIR, a Python wrapper for IgBLAST v1.9, with IMGT germline references. Reads with weak V/J assignments (E-value above 1e-6), missing CDR3, stop codons, out-of-frame junctions, or ambiguous translated residues were removed. V3J clonotypes were defined as sequences sharing the same inferred V gene, J gene, and CDR3 amino acid sequence. To compute the percentage overlap between repertoires, the number of shared unique clonotypes was divided by the size of the smaller repertoire. RTK rarefaction, the Chao1 estimator, and Recon v2.1 estimates of unobserved clonotypes were used to assess repertoire richness. The table was pulled from immuneACCESS by TCRdb, which kept in-frame rearrangements only. Such tables lose some clones; where checked, under half of the loss comes from unresolved V genes, and the rest has no known cause. D and trimming were read from the DNA, whereas the V and J calls and clone size are those reported in that table. This sample holds about 480,000 clones; almost 80% were observed only once. The leading ten clones occupy around an eighth of the sample.

The chain was built from TRBV7-3 and TRBJ2-1; TRBD2 lines up with 8 middle nucleotides. Source material: PBMCs. This TCR derives from a woman between 35 and 50 years old in good health. Some clones in this sample may be carry-over from other donors' samples. Here is the DNA: TGTGCCAGCAGCCCACTCGGGGTAGCGGGACGGGAGCAGTTCTTC. Its protein is CASSPLGVAGREQFF.